In its sample, the clone carrying this T cell receptor beta chain was seen many times. Its cognate antigen is unknown. This specimen belongs to a study of T-cell memory formation after mild COVID-19. With constant-segment primers, 5'RACE yielded cDNA libraries of TCR alpha and TCR beta that carried sample barcodes and UMIs. TCRdb processed the 5' RACE reads anew with MiXCR; each CDR3 protein has one entry. The data contain roughly 240,000 distinct CDR3 sequences, 15% of them singletons. General observations from the study: Cross-reactive memory seemingly joined, as some responding clones were found in pre-infection memory.

Sequenced sample: PBMCs or a T cell subset sorted from them (not recorded which). The origin of this receptor is an adult woman who had mild COVID-19 (a few samples of this study predate the infection). Cell type and time point are not known.

CDR3 amino acids: CASSSQSGVSGAFF. In DNA form, the CDR3 reads TGTGCCAGCAGCTCACAGTCGGGAGTCTCTGGGGCTTTCTTT. This chain uses TRBV7-9 with TRBJ1-1; D is ambiguous. Trimming removed 4 bases from V and 11 bases from J, with 20 bases in between. This CDR3 has 14 amino acids. The germline gives CDR1 SEHNR, CDR2 FQNEAQ (reference sequence).